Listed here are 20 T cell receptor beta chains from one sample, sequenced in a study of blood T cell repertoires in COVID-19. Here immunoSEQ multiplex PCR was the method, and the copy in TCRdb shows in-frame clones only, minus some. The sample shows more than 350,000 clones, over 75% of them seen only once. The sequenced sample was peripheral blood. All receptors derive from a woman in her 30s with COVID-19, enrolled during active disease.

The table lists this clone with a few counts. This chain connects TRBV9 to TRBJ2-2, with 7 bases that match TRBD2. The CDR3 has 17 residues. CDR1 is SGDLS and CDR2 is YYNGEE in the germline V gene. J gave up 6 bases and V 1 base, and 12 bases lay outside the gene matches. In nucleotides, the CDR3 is TGTGCCAGCAGCGTAACTAGCGCGTCAGGTCGTGCCGGGGAGCTGTTTTTT. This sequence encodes CASSVTSASGRAGELFF.

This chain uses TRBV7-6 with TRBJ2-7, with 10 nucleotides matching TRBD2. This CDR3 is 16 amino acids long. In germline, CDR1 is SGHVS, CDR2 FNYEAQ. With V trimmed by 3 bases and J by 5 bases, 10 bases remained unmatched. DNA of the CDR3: TGTGCCAGCAGCTTCAGCCTAGCGGGAGTTGGAAACGAGCAGTACTTC. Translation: CASSFSLAGVGNEQYF.

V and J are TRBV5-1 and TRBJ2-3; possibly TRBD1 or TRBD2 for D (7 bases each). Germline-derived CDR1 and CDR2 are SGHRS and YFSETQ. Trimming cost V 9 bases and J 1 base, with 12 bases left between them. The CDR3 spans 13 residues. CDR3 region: CATRGGGTDTQYF. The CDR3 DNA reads TGCGCCACCAGGGGGGGTGGCACAGATACGCAGTATTTT. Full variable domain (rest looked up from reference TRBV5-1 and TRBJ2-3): KAGVTQTPRYLIKTRGQQVTLSCSPISGHRSVSWYQQTPGQGLQFLFEYFSETQRNKGNFPGRFSGRQFSNSRSEMNVSTLELGDSALYLCATRGGGTDTQYFGPGTRLTVL.

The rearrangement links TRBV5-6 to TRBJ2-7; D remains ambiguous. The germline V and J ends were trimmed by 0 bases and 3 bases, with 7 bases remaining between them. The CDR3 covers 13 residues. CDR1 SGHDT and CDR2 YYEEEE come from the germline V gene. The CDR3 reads CASSLVTGYEQYF. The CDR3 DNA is TGTGCCAGCAGCTTGGTTACCGGCTACGAGCAGTACTTC.

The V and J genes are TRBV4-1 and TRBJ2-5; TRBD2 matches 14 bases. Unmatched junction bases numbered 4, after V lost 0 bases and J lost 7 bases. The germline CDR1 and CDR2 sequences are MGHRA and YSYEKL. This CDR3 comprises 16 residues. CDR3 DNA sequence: TGCGCCAGCAGCCAAGAGACTAGCGGGAGGGGGCTGACCCAGTACTTC. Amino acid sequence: CASSQETSGRGLTQYF.

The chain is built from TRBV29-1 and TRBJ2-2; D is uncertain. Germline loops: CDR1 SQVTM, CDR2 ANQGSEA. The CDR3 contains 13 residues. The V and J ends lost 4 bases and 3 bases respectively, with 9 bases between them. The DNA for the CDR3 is TGCAGCGTTGTGTTGCGGTACACCGGGGAGCTGTTTTTT. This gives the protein CSVVLRYTGELFF.

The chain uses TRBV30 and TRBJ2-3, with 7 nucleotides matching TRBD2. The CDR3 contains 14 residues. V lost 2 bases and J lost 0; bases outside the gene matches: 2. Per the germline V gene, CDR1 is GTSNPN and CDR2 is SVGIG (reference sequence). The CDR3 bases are TGTGCCTGGAGTCCGGGACTAAGCACAGATACGCAGTATTTT. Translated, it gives CAWSPGLSTDTQYF.

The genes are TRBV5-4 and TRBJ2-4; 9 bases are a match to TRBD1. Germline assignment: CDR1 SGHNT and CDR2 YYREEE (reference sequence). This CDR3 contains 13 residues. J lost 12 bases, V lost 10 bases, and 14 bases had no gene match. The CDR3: CADVGQGFGAQYF. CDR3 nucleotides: TGTGCCGACGTGGGACAGGGTTTTGGGGCTCAGTACTTC.

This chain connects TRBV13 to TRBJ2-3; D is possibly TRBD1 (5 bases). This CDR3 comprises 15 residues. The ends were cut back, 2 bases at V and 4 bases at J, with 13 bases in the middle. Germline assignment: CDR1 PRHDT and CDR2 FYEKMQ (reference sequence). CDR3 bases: TGTGCCAGCAGCTTATCCAGGGTCGCGTCAGATACGCAGTATTTT. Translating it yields CASSLSRVASDTQYF. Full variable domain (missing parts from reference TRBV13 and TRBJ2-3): AAGVIQSPRHLIKEKRETATLKCYPIPRHDTVYWYQQGPGQDPQFLISFYEKMQSDKGSIPDRFSAQQFSDYHSELNMSSLELGDSALYFCASSLSRVASDTQYFGPGTRLTVL.

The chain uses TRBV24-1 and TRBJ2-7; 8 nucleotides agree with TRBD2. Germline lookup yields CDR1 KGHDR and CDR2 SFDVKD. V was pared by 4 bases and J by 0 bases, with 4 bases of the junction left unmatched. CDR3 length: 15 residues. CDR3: CATSDPTSGSYEQYF. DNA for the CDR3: TGTGCCACCAGTGACCCTACTAGCGGCTCCTACGAGCAGTACTTC.

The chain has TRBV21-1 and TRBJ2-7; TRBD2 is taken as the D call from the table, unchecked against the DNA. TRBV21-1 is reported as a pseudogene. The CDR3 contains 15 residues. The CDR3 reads CASSSRTESVWEQYF. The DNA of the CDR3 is TGTGCCAGCAGCTCCCGGACTGAATCTGTTTGGGAGCAGTACTTC.

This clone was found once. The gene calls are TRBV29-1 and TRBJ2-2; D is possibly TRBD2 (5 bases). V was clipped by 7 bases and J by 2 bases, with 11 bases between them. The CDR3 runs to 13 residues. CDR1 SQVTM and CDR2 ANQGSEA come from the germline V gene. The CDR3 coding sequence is TGCAGCGCCTCGAGCGGTAACACCGGGGAGCTGTTTTTT. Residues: CSASSGNTGELFF.

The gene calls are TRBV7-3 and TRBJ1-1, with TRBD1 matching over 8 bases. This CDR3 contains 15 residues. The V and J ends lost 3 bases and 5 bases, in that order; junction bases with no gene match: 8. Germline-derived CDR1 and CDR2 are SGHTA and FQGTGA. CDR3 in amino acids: CASSLAGGGRTEAFF. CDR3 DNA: TGTGCCAGCAGCTTGGCAGGGGGCGGACGAACTGAAGCTTTCTTT. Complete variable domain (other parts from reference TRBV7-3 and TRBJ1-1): GAGVSQTPSNKVTEKGKYVELRCDPISGHTALYWYRQSLGQGPEFLIYFQGTGAADDSGLPNDRFFAVRPEGSVSTLKIQRTERGDSAVYLCASSLAGGGRTEAFFGQGTRLTVV.

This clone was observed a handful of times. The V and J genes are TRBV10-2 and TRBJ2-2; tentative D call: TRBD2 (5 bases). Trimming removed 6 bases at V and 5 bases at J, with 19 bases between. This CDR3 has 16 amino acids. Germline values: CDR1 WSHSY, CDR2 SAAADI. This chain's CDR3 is CASRTLAGGGTGELFF. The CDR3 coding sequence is TGCGCCAGCAGGACGCTAGCAGGAGGTGGTACCGGGGAGCTGTTTTTT.

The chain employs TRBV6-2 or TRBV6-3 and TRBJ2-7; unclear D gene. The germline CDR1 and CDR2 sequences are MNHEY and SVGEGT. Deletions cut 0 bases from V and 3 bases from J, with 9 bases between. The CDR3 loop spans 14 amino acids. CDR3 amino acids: CASSYSRIFYEQYF. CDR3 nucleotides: TGTGCCAGCAGTTACTCGAGGATATTCTACGAGCAGTACTTC.

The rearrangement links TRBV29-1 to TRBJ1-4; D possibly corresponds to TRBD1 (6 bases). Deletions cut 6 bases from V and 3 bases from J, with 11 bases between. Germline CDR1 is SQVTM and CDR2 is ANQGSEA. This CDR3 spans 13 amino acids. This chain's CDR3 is CSVMTGANEKLFF. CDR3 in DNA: TGCAGCGTGATGACAGGAGCTAATGAAAAACTGTTTTTT.

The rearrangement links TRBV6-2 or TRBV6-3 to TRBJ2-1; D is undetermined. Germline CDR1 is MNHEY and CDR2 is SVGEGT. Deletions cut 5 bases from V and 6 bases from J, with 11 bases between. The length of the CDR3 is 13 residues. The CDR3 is CASSLHFGNEQFF. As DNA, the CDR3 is TGTGCCAGCAGTCTTCATTTCGGCAATGAGCAGTTCTTC.

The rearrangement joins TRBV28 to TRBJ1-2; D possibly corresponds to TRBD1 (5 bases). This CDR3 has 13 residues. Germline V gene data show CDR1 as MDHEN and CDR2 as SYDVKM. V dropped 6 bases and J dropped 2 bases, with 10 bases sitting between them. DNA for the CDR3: TGTGCCAGCAGGGGGGGTCCAAACTATGGCTACACCTTC. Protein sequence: CASRGGPNYGYTF.

The CDR3 region is CASTRGRGHNQPQHF. In DNA, the CDR3 is TGTGCCAGCACCAGGGGCAGGGGGCACAATCAGCCCCAGCATTTT. The chain combines TRBV5-6 with TRBJ1-5, with 8 bases that match TRBD1. The germline V gene encodes CDR1 SGHDT and CDR2 YYEEEE. The ends lost 6 bases at V and 3 bases at J; junction bases unmatched: 8. This CDR3 region has 15 residues.

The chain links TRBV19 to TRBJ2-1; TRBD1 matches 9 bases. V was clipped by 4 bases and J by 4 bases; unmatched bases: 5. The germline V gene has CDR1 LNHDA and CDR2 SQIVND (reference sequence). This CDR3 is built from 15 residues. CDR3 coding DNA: TGTGCCAGTAGTACCGGGACAGGGCGTTACAATGAGCAGTTCTTC. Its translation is CASSTGTGRYNEQFF. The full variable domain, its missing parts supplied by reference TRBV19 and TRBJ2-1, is DGGITQSPKYLFRKEGQNVTLSCEQNLNHDAMYWYRQDPGQGLRLIYYSQIVNDFQKGDIAEGYSVSREKKESFPLTVTSAQKNPTAFYLCASSTGTGRYNEQFFGPGTRLTVL.